This T cell receptor (delta chain) was recorded in a study of gamma-delta T cells after stem cell transplantation. The CDR3 consists of 16 residues. Germline lookup yields CDR1 GEAIGNYY and CDR2 EKD. V was pared by 0 bases and J by 1 base, with 7 bases of the junction left unmatched. TCRdb re-called clones from the RT-PCR reads via CATT. Of thousands of delta-chain clones in the sample, approximately 3.1% were seen once. Sequencing was done on a sample of gamma-delta T cells. The receptor was isolated from a human donor. It is not recorded whose cells these are; they may come from a transplant donor. V is TRDV2 and J is TRDJ1, with 7 bases aligning to TRDD3. The CDR3 coding sequence is TGTGCCTGTGACACCGTAGGTGGGGGAACCACCGATAAACTCATCTTT. As protein: CACDTVGGGTTDKLIF.